The subject of this entry is one T cell receptor (beta chain). These data come from a study of blood T cell repertoires in COVID-19. Study details: COVID-19 samples from acute and convalescent phases originated in the United States, Italy and Spain. Sources were T cells, B-cell-depleted T cells, or PBMCs; the material itself was cDNA or gDNA.

Under the authors' procedure: It was from reference gene primer amplification that nucleated cell counts were estimated. Clones were sequenced by immunoSEQ multiplex PCR, and TCRdb holds only the in-frame ones, with some missing. The V and J calls and the clone size are those of that table, but D and trimming were determined from the DNA. In the table there are nearly 350,000 clones, 83% of which are singletons. CDR1 LGHDT and CDR2 YNNKEL come from the germline V gene (reference sequence). The CDR3 contains 11 residues. The V end was cut by 6 bases, the J end by 8 bases, with 8 bases between. The clonotype comes from a man under 40 with active or convalescent COVID-19. This rearrangement joins TRBV3-1 (or the pseudogene TRBV3-2) to TRBJ1-5, with D unresolved. The sequenced sample was peripheral blood. For the CDR3, the DNA is TGTGCCAGCAGGGGCGTAGAGCCCCAGCATTTT. Translation gives CASRGVEPQHF.